This entry concerns a single T cell receptor (beta chain). Researchers ran the PCR with 60 Vbeta and 13 Jbeta primers. Method: immunoSEQ multiplex PCR; TCRdb's copy keeps in-frame clones and lacks some. The sample has 90,000 to 110,000 clones; 70% to 80% are singletons. The sample originates from a study of cytomegalovirus exposure and HLA in healthy donors. Trimming removed 4 bases from V and 1 base from J, with 7 bases in between. CDR1 and CDR2 (germline): LNHDA, SQIVND (reference sequence). This CDR3 is 13 amino acids long. This clonotype was obtained from a man aged 25 to 45 in good health and CMV-seronegative. The V call is TRBV19, the J call TRBJ1-1; no reliable D call. Sequencing was done on a sample of PBMCs. The CDR3 loop reads CASSRSRNTEAFF. Written as DNA, the CDR3 is TGTGCCAGTAGTAGGTCGAGGAACACTGAAGCTTTCTTT.